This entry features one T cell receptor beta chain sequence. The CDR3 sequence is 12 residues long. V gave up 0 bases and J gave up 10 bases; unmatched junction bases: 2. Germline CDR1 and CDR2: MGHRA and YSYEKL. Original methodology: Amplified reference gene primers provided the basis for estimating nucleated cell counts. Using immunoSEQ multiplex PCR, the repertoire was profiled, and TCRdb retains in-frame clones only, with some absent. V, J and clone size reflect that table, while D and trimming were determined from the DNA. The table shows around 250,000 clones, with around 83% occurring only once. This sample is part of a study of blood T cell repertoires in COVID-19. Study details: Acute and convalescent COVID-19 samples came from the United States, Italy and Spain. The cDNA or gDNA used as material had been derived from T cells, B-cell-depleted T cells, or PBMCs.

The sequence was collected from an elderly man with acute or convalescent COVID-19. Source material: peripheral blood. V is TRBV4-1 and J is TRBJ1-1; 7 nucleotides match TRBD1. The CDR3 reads CASSQDQGGAFF. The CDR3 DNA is TGCGCCAGCAGCCAAGATCAGGGGGGAGCTTTCTTT.